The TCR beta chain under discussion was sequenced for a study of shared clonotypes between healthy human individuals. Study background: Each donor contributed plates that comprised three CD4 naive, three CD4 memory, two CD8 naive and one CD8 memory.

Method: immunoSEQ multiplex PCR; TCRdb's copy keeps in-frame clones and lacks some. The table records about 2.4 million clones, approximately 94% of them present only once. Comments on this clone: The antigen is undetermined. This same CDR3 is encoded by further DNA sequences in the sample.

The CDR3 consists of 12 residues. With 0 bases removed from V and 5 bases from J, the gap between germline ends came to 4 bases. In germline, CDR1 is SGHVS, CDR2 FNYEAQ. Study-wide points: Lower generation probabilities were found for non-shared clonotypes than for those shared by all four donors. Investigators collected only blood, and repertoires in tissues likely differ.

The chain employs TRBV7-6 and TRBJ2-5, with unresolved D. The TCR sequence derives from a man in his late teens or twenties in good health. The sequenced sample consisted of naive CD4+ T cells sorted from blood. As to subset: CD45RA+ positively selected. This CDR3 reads CASSLALETQYF. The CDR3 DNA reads TGTGCCAGCAGCTTAGCGTTGGAGACCCAGTACTTC.